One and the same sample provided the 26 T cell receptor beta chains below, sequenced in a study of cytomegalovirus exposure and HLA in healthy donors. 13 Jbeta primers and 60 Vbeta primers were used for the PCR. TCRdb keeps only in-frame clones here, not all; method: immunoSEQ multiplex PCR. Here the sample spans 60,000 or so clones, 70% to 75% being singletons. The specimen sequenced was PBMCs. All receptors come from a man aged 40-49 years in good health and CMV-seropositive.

The CDR3 DNA reads TGTGCCTGGGGAGCGGGGGCGAGCTCCTACGAGCAGTACTTC. It yields the protein CAWGAGASSYEQYF. The V gene is TRBV30, the J gene TRBJ2-7; 8 nucleotides align to TRBD2. J lost 0 bases, V lost 5 bases, and 6 bases had no gene match. The V gene's germline CDR1 is GTSNPN and CDR2 SVGIG (reference sequence). This CDR3 region has 14 residues.

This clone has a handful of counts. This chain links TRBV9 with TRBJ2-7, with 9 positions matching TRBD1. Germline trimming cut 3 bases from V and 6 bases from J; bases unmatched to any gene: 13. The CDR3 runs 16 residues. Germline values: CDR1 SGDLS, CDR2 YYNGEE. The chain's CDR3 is CASSALPGTGIGEQYF. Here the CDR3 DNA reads TGTGCCAGCAGCGCCCTCCCCGGGACAGGGATAGGCGAGCAGTACTTC.

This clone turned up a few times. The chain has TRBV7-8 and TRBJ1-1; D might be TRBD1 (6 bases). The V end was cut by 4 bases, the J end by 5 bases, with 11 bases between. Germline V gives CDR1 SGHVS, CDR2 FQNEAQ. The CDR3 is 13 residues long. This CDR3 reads CASSSNRVTEAFF. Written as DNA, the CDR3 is TGTGCCAGCAGCTCAAACAGGGTAACTGAAGCTTTCTTT.

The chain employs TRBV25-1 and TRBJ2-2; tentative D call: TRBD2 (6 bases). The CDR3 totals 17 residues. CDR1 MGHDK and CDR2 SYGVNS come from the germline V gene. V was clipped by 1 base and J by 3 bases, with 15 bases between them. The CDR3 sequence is CASSELRTSSDTGELFF. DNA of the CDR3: TGTGCCAGCAGTGAATTACGTACTAGCAGTGACACCGGGGAGCTGTTTTTT.

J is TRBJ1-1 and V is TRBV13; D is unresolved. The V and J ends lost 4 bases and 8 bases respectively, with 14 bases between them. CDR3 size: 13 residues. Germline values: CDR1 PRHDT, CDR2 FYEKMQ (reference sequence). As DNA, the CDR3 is TGTGCCAGCAGCTCCGCCCCTTCCGGGGAAGCTTTCTTT. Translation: CASSSAPSGEAFF.

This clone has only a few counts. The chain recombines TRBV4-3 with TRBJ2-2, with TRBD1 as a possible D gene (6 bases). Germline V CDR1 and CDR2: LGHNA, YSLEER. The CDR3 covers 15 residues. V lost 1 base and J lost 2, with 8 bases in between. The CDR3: CASSQGTVNTGELFF. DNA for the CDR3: TGCGCCAGCAGCCAAGGGACAGTTAACACCGGGGAGCTGTTTTTT.

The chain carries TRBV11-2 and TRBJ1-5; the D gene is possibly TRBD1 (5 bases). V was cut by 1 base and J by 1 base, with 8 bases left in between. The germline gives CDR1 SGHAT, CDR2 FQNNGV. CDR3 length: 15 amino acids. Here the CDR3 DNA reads TGTGCCAGCAGCTTAGCGGCAGGGAGCAATCAGCCCCAGCATTTT. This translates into CASSLAAGSNQPQHF.

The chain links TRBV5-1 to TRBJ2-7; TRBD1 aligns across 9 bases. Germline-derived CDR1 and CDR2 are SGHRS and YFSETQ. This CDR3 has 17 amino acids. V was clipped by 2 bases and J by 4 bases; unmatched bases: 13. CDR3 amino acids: CASSLGQGGQGAYEQYF. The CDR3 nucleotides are TGCGCCAGCAGCTTAGGCCAGGGGGGACAGGGCGCTTACGAGCAGTACTTC.

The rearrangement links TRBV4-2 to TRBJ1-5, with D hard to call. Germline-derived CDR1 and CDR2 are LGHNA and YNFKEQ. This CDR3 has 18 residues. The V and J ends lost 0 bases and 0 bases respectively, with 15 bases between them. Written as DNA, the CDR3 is TGTGCCAGCAGCCAAGATAATACAGATTATTATAGCAATCAGCCCCAGCATTTT. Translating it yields CASSQDNTDYYSNQPQHF.

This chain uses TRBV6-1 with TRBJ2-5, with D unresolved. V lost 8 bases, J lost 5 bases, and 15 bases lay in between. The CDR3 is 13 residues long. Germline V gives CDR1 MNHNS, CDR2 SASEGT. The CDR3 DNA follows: TGTGCCAGCGCCTACTCCCCGCGGGAGACCCAGTACTTC. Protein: CASAYSPRETQYF.

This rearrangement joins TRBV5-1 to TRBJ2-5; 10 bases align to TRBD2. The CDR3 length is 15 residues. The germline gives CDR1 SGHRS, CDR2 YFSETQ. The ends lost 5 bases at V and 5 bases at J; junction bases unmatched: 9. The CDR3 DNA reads TGCGCCAGCAGGTATCAGAGCGGGGGGGCTGAGACCCAGTACTTC. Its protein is CASRYQSGGAETQYF.

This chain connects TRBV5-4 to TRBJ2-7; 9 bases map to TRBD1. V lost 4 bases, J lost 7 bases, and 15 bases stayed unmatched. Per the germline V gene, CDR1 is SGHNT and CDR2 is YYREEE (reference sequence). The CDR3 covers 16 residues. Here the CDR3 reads CASSEYRDREPKEQYF. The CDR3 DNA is TGTGCCAGCAGCGAATACCGGGACAGGGAGCCTAAGGAGCAGTACTTC.

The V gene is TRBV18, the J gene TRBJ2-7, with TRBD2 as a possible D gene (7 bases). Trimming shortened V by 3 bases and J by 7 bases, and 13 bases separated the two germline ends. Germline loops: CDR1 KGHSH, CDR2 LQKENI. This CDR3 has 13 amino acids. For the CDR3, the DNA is TGTGCCAGCTCACCGGGGGGGGCGCGGGAGCAGTACTTC. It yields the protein CASSPGGAREQYF.

DNA of the CDR3: TGTGCCAGCAGCCCAAAGGACAGGCTACGGACCGGGGAGCTGTTTTTT. Translation gives CASSPKDRLRTGELFF. The genes are TRBV5-6 and TRBJ2-2; 7 nucleotides align to TRBD1. The CDR3 length is 16 residues. J lost 5 bases, V lost 4 bases, and 11 bases had no gene match. CDR1 is SGHDT and CDR2 is YYEEEE in the germline V gene. Based on the CDR3 plus reference TRBV5-6 and TRBJ2-2, the full variable domain is DAGVTQSPTHLIKTRGQQVTLRCSPKSGHDTVSWYQQALGQGPQFIFQYYEEEERQRGNFPDRFSGHQFPNYSSELNVNALLLGDSALYLCASSPKDRLRTGELFFGEGSRLTVL.

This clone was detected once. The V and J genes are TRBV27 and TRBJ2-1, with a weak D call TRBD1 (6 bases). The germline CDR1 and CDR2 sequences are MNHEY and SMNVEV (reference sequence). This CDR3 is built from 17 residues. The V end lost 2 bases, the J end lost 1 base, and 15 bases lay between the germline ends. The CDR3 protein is CASSLVPGEGSYNEQFF. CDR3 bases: TGTGCCAGCAGTTTAGTACCAGGGGAAGGGTCCTACAATGAGCAGTTCTTC.

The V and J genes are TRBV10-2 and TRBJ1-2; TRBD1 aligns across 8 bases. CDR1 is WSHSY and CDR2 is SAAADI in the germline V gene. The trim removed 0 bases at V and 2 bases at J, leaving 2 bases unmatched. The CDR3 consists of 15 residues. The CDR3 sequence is CASSESRTGNYGYTF. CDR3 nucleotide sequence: TGCGCCAGCAGTGAGTCAAGGACAGGGAACTATGGCTACACCTTC.

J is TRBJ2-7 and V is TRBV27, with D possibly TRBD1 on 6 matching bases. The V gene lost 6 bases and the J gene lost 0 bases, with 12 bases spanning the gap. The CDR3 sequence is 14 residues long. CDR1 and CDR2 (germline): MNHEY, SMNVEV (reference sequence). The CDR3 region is CASSPQGHSYEQYF. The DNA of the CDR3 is TGTGCCAGCAGCCCACAGGGTCACTCCTACGAGCAGTACTTC.

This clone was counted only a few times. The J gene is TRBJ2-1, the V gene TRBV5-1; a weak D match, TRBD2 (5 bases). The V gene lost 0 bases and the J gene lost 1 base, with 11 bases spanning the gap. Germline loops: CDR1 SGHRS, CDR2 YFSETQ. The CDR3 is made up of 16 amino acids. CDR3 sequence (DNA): TGCGCCAGCAGCTTGGATATTGGGGAGTCCTACAATGAGCAGTTCTTC. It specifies CASSLDIGESYNEQFF. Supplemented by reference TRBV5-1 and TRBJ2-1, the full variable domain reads KAGVTQTPRYLIKTRGQQVTLSCSPISGHRSVSWYQQTPGQGLQFLFEYFSETQRNKGNFPGRFSGRQFSNSRSEMNVSTLELGDSALYLCASSLDIGESYNEQFFGPGTRLTVL.

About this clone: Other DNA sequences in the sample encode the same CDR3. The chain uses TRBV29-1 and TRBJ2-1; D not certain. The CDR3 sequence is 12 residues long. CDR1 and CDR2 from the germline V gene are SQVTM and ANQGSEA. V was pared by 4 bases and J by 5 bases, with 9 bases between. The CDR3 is CSVADGDNEQFF. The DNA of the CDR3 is TGCAGCGTTGCCGACGGAGACAATGAGCAGTTCTTC.

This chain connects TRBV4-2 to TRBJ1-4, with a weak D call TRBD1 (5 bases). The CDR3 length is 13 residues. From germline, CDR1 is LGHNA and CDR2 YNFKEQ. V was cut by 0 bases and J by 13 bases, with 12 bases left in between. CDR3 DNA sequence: TGTGCCAGCAGCCAAGATAATAGCGGGACACTGTTTTTT. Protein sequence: CASSQDNSGTLFF.

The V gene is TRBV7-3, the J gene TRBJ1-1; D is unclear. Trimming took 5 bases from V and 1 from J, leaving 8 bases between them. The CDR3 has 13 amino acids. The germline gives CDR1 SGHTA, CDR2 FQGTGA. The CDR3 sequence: CASSQNGNTEAFF. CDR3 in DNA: TGTGCCAGCAGCCAAAACGGGAACACTGAAGCTTTCTTT. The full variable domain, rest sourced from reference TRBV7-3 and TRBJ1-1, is GAGVSQTPSNKVTEKGKYVELRCDPISGHTALYWYRQSLGQGPEFLIYFQGTGAADDSGLPNDRFFAVRPEGSVSTLKIQRTERGDSAVYLCASSQNGNTEAFFGQGTRLTVV.

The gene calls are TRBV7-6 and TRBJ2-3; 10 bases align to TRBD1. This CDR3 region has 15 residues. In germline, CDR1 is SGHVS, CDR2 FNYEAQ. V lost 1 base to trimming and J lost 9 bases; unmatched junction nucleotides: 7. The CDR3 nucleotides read TGTGCCAGCAGCTTAGTTCAGACAGGGGGCCGGACGCAGTATTTT. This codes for CASSLVQTGGRTQYF.

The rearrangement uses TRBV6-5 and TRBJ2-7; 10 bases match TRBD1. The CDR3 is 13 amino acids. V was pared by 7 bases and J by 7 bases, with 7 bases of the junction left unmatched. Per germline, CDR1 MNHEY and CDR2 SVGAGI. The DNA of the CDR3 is TGTGCCAGCACTACGACAGGGGGCGGGGAGCAGTACTTC. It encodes CASTTTGGGEQYF.

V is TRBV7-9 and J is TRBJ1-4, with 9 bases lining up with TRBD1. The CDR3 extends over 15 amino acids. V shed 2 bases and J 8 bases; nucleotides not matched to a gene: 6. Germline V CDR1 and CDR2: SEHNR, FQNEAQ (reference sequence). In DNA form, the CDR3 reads TGTGCCAGCAGCTTAAGTGCGGGACAGGGAGAAAAACTGTTTTTT. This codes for CASSLSAGQGEKLFF.

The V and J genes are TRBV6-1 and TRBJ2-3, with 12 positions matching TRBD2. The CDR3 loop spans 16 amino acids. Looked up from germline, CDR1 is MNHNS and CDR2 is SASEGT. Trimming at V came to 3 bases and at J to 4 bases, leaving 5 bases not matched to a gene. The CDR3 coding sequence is TGTGCCAGCAGTGAGAGACTAGCGGGGGCCCCAGATACGCAGTATTTT. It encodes CASSERLAGAPDTQYF.

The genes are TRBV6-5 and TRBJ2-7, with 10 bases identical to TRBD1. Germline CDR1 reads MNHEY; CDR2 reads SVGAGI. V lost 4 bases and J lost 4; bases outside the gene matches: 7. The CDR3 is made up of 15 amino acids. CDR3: CASSSAGTGAYEQYF. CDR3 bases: TGTGCCAGCAGTTCAGCCGGGACAGGGGCTTACGAGCAGTACTTC.